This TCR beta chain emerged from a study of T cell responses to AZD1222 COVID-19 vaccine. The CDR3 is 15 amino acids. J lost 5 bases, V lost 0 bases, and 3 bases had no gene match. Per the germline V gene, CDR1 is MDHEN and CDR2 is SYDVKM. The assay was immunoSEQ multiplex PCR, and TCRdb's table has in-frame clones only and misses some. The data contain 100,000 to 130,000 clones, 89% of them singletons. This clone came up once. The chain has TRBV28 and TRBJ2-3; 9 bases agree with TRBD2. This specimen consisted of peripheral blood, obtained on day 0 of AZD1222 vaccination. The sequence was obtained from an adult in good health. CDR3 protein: CASSLWASGEDTQYF. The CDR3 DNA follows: TGTGCCAGCAGTTTATGGGCTAGCGGGGAAGATACGCAGTATTTT.